A single sample is the source of the 10 T cell receptor beta chains below, sequenced in a study of shared clonotypes between healthy human individuals. Measured with immunoSEQ multiplex PCR; TCRdb has only the in-frame clones, and not every one. This table holds about 660,000 clones, roughly 70% found once. What was sequenced was memory CD4+ T cells sorted from blood. Described subset: CD45RA-negative fraction. These receptors were taken from a woman younger than 45 in good health.

The V gene is TRBV18, the J gene TRBJ2-3; D uncertain. This CDR3 has 11 residues. Trimming stripped 1 base from V and 5 bases from J, with 1 base between. The germline gives CDR1 KGHSH, CDR2 LQKENI. The CDR3 here is CASSPQDTQYF. In DNA form, the CDR3 reads TGTGCCAGCTCACCACAAGATACGCAGTATTTT.

Comment on this clone: Being one base from a much bigger clone, this may be a read error. V gene TRBV10-2 combines with J gene TRBJ2-1, with 8 bases aligning to TRBD2. The germline V gene has CDR1 WSHSY and CDR2 SAAADI. J was trimmed by 5 bases and V by 5 bases; bases with no gene match: 2. The CDR3 is 13 amino acids. The CDR3 bases are TGCGCCAGCAGTAGCGGGAGCAACAATGAGCAGTTCTTC. Its protein product is CASSSGSNNEQFF.

V is TRBV4-2 and J is TRBJ2-2, with a tentative D call TRBD1 (5 bases). Trimming cost V 1 base and J 2 bases, with 8 bases left between them. CDR1 and CDR2 from the germline V gene are LGHNA and YNFKEQ. This CDR3 comprises 15 residues. CDR3 region: CASSQGDSNTGELFF. Written as DNA, the CDR3 is TGTGCCAGCAGCCAAGGTGACAGTAACACCGGGGAGCTGTTTTTT.

This chain uses TRBV5-1 with TRBJ1-1; D gene ambiguous. Germline CDR1 SGHRS, CDR2 YFSETQ. The V end lost 7 bases, the J end lost 3 bases, and 16 bases lay between the germline ends. CDR3 length: 14 amino acids. The CDR3 here is CASGDSHGDTEAFF. The CDR3 coding sequence is TGCGCCAGCGGCGACTCCCATGGGGACACTGAAGCTTTCTTT.

Regarding this clone: This sample also contains other DNA sequences that code for the same CDR3. The chain is built from TRBV19 and TRBJ2-3; a possible D gene is TRBD1 (6 bases). Trimming took off 3 bases at V and 0 bases at J, with 10 bases between the two ends. The CDR3 covers 15 residues. The germline gives CDR1 LNHDA, CDR2 SQIVND (reference sequence). The CDR3 region has the DNA TGTGCCAGTAGTATCAGGGGAGCAAGCACAGATACGCAGTATTTT. It codes for CASSIRGASTDTQYF.

The gene calls are TRBV11-3 and TRBJ2-3, with D tentatively TRBD1 (6 bases). The CDR3 extends over 14 amino acids. Germline loops: CDR1 SGHNT, CDR2 YENEEA. V shed 5 bases and J shed 4 bases, with 13 bases lying between them. CDR3 coding DNA: TGTGCCAGCAGCCTCAGACAGGACCCAGATACGCAGTATTTT. The encoded protein is CASSLRQDPDTQYF.

This clone was seen a few times. Other DNA variants within this sample encode the same CDR3. The chain is built from TRBV6-1 and TRBJ2-1; 8 bases map to TRBD2. Germline V CDR1 and CDR2: MNHNS, SASEGT. There are 14 residues in the CDR3. V trimming: 3 bases; J trimming: 6 bases; junction bases outside the gene matches: 4. The CDR3 DNA reads as TGTGCCAGCAGTGAGATGACTAGCGTCAATGAGCAGTTCTTC. Translation gives CASSEMTSVNEQFF.

This clone was counted between two and nine times. The same CDR3 can be traced to other DNA sequences in this sample. The chain employs TRBV6-5 and TRBJ1-1; 7 bases align to TRBD1. The trim removed 8 bases at V and 11 bases at J, leaving 8 bases unmatched. CDR1 and CDR2 (germline): MNHEY, SVGAGI. The CDR3 runs 11 residues. CDR3 nucleotides: TGTGCCAGCCGCAGACAGGGAAGGGCTTTCTTT. Translated, it gives CASRRQGRAFF.

The chain combines TRBV5-5 with TRBJ1-1, with a possible D match to TRBD1 (6 bases). This CDR3 comprises 15 residues. The V and J ends lost 2 bases and 1 base respectively, with 12 bases between them. CDR1 and CDR2 (germline): SGHKS, YYEKEE (reference sequence). The CDR3: CASSFIPGENTEAFF. The CDR3, as DNA: TGTGCCAGCAGCTTTATCCCAGGGGAGAACACTGAAGCTTTCTTT.

This clone was counted a few times. This sample also contains other DNA sequences that code for the same CDR3. The chain is built from TRBV11-2 and TRBJ2-2; 7 nucleotides match TRBD2. The germline gives CDR1 SGHAT, CDR2 FQNNGV. This CDR3 has 14 residues. The junction had 4 bases not matched to a gene; V was cut back by 6 bases and J by 3 bases. The CDR3: CASSPGGYTGELFF. The CDR3 DNA follows: TGTGCCAGCAGTCCCGGGGGGTACACCGGGGAGCTGTTTTTT.